This T cell receptor (beta chain) was documented in a study of T cell repertoires in cytomegalovirus infection. Whole-study context: Newly reported HLA-C-restricted and thoroughly characterized HLA-B-restricted CMV epitopes were employed. Based on public TCR beta signatures, there were indications of CMV infection and of a matching HLA type.

This clonotype has a handful of counts. Its antigen is undetermined. Germline V gene sequence: CDR1 SGHAT, CDR2 FQNNGV. After removal of 6 bases from V and 2 bases from J, the junction contained 7 bases not matched to a gene. The CDR3 runs 16 residues. TCRdb re-called the reads through MiXCR, storing one row per CDR3 protein. The table lists about 740,000 distinct CDR3 sequences, around 30% of them singletons. Study results and caveats: Dominant in the ex vivo response were TCR beta clonotypes restricted by HLA-C and specific for CMV. Totalled public TCR beta family frequency picked out people who carried CMV plus the relevant HLA.

The chain has TRBV11-2 and TRBJ2-1; 10 bases are shared with TRBD2. This clonotype was sampled from a human donor in good health (CMV status not recorded). Some clones in this sample may be carry-over from other donors' samples. The sample consisted of cultured PBMCs, taken from culture after CMV antigen stimulation. CDR3 in DNA: TGTGCCAGCAGAGCGATAGCGGGAGGAACCTACAATGAGCAGTTCTTC. It specifies CASRAIAGGTYNEQFF.